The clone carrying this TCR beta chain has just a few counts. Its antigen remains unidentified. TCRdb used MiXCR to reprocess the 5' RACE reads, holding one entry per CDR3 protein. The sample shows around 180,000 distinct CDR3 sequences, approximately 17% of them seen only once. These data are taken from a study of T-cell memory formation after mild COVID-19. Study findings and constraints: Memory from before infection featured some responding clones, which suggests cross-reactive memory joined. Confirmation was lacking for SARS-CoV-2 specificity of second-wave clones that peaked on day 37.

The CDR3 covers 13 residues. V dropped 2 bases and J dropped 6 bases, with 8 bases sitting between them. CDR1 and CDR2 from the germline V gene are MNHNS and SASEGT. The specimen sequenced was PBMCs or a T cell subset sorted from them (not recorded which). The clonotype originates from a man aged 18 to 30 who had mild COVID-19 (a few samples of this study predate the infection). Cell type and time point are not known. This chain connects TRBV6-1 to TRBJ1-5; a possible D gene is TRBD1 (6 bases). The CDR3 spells CASSEQGSQPQHF. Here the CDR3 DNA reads TGTGCCAGCAGTGAACAGGGGAGTCAGCCCCAGCATTTT.